The T cell receptor beta chain described here comes from a study of T cell responses to AZD1222 COVID-19 vaccine. Overall study context: Second-dose groups at about 4 or about 12 weeks were pooled. The study, taken as a whole, reports: Following two doses of AZD1222, Spike-specific TCR breadth and depth rose. The donors showed a predominance of white British ancestry and of females, with possible underestimation of clonal diversity.

As for this clone: The antigen remains unidentified.

Profiling relied on immunoSEQ multiplex PCR, and the TCRdb table lists in-frame clones only, not all of them. The sample consists of more than 100,000 clones, over 80% of them appearing once. CDR1 is LGHNA, CDR2 YSLEER, per germline. Trimming took 0 bases from V and 9 from J, leaving 9 bases between them. The CDR3 has 13 amino acids. The chain uses TRBV4-3 and TRBJ2-1; no clear D gene. The sequence was collected from an adult in good health. Sequencing was performed on peripheral blood, taken on day 0 of AZD1222 vaccination. As DNA, the CDR3 is TGCGCCAGCAGCCAAGATAGGATAGGTGAGCAGTTCTTC. It yields the protein CASSQDRIGEQFF.